This T cell receptor (beta chain) comes out of a study of cytomegalovirus exposure and HLA in healthy donors. Whole-study findings and limits: The listing of 150 to 200 TCR beta chains classed them as cytomegalovirus-associated. In a later analysis, several top co-occurrence clusters appeared linked to parvovirus B19, influenza, CMV and Epstein-Barr virus. Being productive about 90% or about 30% of the time was typical of most TCR beta V segments in an earlier analysis.

PCR involved 60 Vbeta and 13 Jbeta primers. Profiling relied on immunoSEQ multiplex PCR, and the TCRdb table lists in-frame clones only, not all of them. Found here are 150,000 to 200,000 clones, over 60% of them singletons; the top ten hold under 3.5%. CDR3 size: 14 residues. Trimming stripped 7 bases from V and 2 bases from J, with 14 bases between. Per germline, CDR1 SNHLY and CDR2 FYNNEI. On this clone itself: Its target is unknown.

This chain links TRBV2 with TRBJ2-5; the D gene is possibly TRBD2 (5 bases). The material sequenced was PBMCs. This TCR was recovered from a woman in her thirties in good health and CMV-seronegative. The CDR3 sequence: CASKEGPLQETQYF. The CDR3 bases are TGTGCCAGCAAAGAGGGTCCCCTACAAGAGACCCAGTACTTC.